This is a list of T cell receptor beta chains from one sample in a study of graft-versus-host responses after intestinal transplantation. Produced via immunoSEQ multiplex PCR; TCRdb's table is partial and in-frame only. The data contain about 27,000 clones, around 95% of them singletons. Sample: PBMCs, taken just over 29 days after intestinal transplant. Source of these receptors: a human patient who received an intestinal transplant, so some T cells may come from the graft donor. Both conserved end residues are part of each CDR3. A D gene is named only where the DNA matches it firmly. The size field is filled for only some rows; it gives once, few, many or a size class.

clone size: NA; J gene: TRBJ2-7; D gene: NA; CDR3 length: 14; V gene: TRBV2; CDR3 protein: CASSPGLLNYEQYF; CDR3 DNA: TGTGCCAGTTCCCCCGGACTCCTCAACTACGAGCAGTACTTC
clone size: NA; J gene: TRBJ2-1; D gene: NA; CDR3 length: 13; V gene: TRBV7-8; CDR3 protein: CASSPDLLREQFF; CDR3 DNA: TGTGCCAGCAGCCCCGATCTGCTGCGTGAGCAGTTCTTC
clone size: NA; J gene: TRBJ2-7; D gene: TRBD1; CDR3 length: 17; V gene: TRBV7-8; CDR3 protein: CASSPPLGQGTYYEQYF; CDR3 DNA: TGTGCCAGCAGCCCCCCCCTCGGACAGGGAACTTACTACGAGCAGTACTTC
clone size: NA; J gene: TRBJ1-1; D gene: NA; CDR3 length: 15; V gene: TRBV15; CDR3 protein: CATSSYRTGGVEAFF; CDR3 DNA: TGTGCCACCAGCAGCTATAGGACGGGGGGAGTTGAAGCTTTCTTT
clone size: NA; J gene: TRBJ1-2; D gene: NA; CDR3 length: 15; V gene: TRBV6-1; CDR3 protein: CASSEYKVPSYGYTF; CDR3 DNA: TGTGCCAGCAGTGAATATAAGGTACCCAGCTATGGCTACACCTTC
clone size: NA; J gene: TRBJ2-1; D gene: NA; CDR3 length: 15; V gene: TRBV5-1; CDR3 protein: CAGSWDGSSYNEQFF; CDR3 DNA: TGCGCCGGCAGCTGGGACGGGAGCTCCTACAATGAGCAGTTCTTC
clone size: once; J gene: TRBJ2-5; D gene: NA; CDR3 length: 15; V gene: TRBV19; CDR3 protein: CASSTHTGVQETQYF; CDR3 DNA: TGTGCCAGTAGTACCCATACAGGAGTACAAGAGACCCAGTACTTC
clone size: NA; J gene: TRBJ2-2; D gene: NA; CDR3 length: 14; V gene: TRBV11-2; CDR3 protein: CASSLRGYTGELFF; CDR3 DNA: TGTGCCAGCAGCTTACGGGGGTACACCGGGGAGCTGTTTTTT
clone size: NA; J gene: TRBJ2-1; D gene: NA; CDR3 length: 15; V gene: TRBV7-9; CDR3 protein: CASSLTSLLPVEQFF; CDR3 DNA: TGTGCCAGCAGCTTAACTAGTCTCTTACCTGTTGAGCAGTTCTTC
clone size: NA; J gene: TRBJ2-4; D gene: NA; CDR3 length: 14; V gene: TRBV29-1; CDR3 protein: CSDHPDGAKNIQYF; CDR3 DNA: TGCAGCGACCACCCGGACGGAGCCAAAAACATTCAGTACTTC
clone size: NA; J gene: TRBJ1-1; D gene: NA; CDR3 length: 16; V gene: TRBV19; CDR3 protein: CASSIPPGRRNTEAFF; CDR3 DNA: TGTGCCAGTAGTATCCCCCCTGGTCGGAGGAACACTGAAGCTTTCTTT
clone size: NA; J gene: TRBJ1-2; D gene: NA; CDR3 length: 14; V gene: TRBV6-4; CDR3 protein: CASSDSGGPGGYTF; CDR3 DNA: TGTGCCAGCAGTGACTCTGGGGGGCCGGGTGGCTACACCTTC
clone size: NA; J gene: TRBJ2-4; D gene: NA; CDR3 length: 15; V gene: TRBV2; CDR3 protein: CASSDLGQTGHIQYF; CDR3 DNA: TGTGCCAGCAGTGATTTGGGACAAACGGGACACATTCAGTACTTC
clone size: NA; J gene: TRBJ2-3; D gene: NA; CDR3 length: 20; V gene: TRBV15; CDR3 protein: CATSRDPQQFARGSTDTQYF; CDR3 DNA: TGTGCCACCAGCAGAGATCCCCAGCAGTTTGCCCGAGGGAGCACAGATACGCAGTATTTT
clone size: few; J gene: TRBJ1-1; D gene: NA; CDR3 length: 15; V gene: TRBV15; CDR3 protein: CATSRGWNTNTEAFF; CDR3 DNA: TGTGCCACCAGCAGGGGCTGGAATACGAACACTGAAGCTTTCTTT
clone size: NA; J gene: TRBJ2-7; D gene: TRBD2; CDR3 length: 15; V gene: TRBV5-5; CDR3 protein: CASSLAGSGAYEQYF; CDR3 DNA: TGTGCCAGCAGCTTGGCCGGGAGCGGGGCCTACGAGCAGTACTTC
clone size: once; J gene: TRBJ2-1; D gene: TRBD2; CDR3 length: 16; V gene: TRBV4-1; CDR3 protein: CASSQGRTSGYNEQFF; CDR3 DNA: TGCGCCAGCAGCCAAGGAAGGACTAGCGGCTACAATGAGCAGTTCTTC
clone size: NA; J gene: TRBJ2-7; D gene: TRBD1; CDR3 length: 14; V gene: TRBV5-1; CDR3 protein: CASSSPGQGYEQYF; CDR3 DNA: TGCGCCAGCAGCTCTCCGGGACAGGGCTACGAGCAGTACTTC
clone size: once; J gene: TRBJ1-1; D gene: NA; CDR3 length: 13; V gene: TRBV7-9; CDR3 protein: CASSSQGRTEAFF; CDR3 DNA: TGTGCCAGCAGCTCACAGGGACGTACTGAAGCTTTCTTT
clone size: NA; J gene: TRBJ2-1; D gene: NA; CDR3 length: 14; V gene: TRBV21-1; CDR3 protein: CASSRGLALDEQFF; CDR3 DNA: TGTGCCAGCAGCAGGGGGCTAGCATTGGATGAGCAGTTCTTC
clone size: NA; J gene: TRBJ1-2; D gene: TRBD1; CDR3 length: 17; V gene: TRBV30; CDR3 protein: CAWSVFGTGGNYGGYTF; CDR3 DNA: TGTGCCTGGAGTGTATTTGGGACAGGGGGTAATTATGGTGGCTACACCTTC
clone size: NA; J gene: TRBJ2-6; D gene: NA; CDR3 length: 19; V gene: TRBV19; CDR3 protein: CASLGLGRAPFAGANVLTF; CDR3 DNA: TGTGCCAGCCTAGGACTGGGACGGGCTCCCTTCGCTGGGGCCAACGTCCTGACTTTC